This T cell receptor (beta chain) is from a study of CD8+ T cells in alopecia areata. Study findings and constraints: Scalp specimens additionally yield sequences from normal skin's resident alphabeta T cells.

The CDR3 spans 13 residues. Germline loops: CDR1 SGHRS, CDR2 YFSETQ. With 5 bases removed from V and 3 bases from J, the gap between germline ends came to 9 bases. This clone has more than one count but fewer than ten. As yet, its antigen is unknown. TCR sequencing used cDNA made by reverse transcription of extracted RNA. Here immunoSEQ multiplex PCR was the method, and the copy in TCRdb shows in-frame clones only, minus some. The top ten hold 16% of the sample, which has about 6,400 clones, 55% to 70% seen once. Indicated treatment: oral pan-JAK inhibitor, 5-10 mg twice daily. Researchers took lesional scalp punch biopsies and peripheral blood from people who were alopecia areata patients.

The sequence was collected from a human donor with alopecia areata. The material was skin, obtained at week 4, from a patient treated with tofacitinib. V gene TRBV5-1 combines with J gene TRBJ2-1; no clear D. CDR3 protein: CASSDSFYNEQFF. The CDR3 DNA reads TGCGCCAGCAGTGACTCTTTCTACAATGAGCAGTTCTTC.